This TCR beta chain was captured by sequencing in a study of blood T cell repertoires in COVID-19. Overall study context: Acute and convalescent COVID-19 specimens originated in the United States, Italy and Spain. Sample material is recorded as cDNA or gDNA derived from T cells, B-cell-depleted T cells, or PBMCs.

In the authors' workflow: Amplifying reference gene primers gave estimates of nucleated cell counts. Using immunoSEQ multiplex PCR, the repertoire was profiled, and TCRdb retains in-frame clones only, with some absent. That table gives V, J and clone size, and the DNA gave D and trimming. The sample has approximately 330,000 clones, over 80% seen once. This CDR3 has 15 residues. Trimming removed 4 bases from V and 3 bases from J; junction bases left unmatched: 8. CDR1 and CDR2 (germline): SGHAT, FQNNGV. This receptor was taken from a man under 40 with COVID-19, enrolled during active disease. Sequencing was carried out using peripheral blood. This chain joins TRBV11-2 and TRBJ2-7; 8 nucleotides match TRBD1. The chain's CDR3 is CASSSIDRGLYEQYF. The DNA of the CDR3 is TGTGCCAGCAGCTCTATTGACAGGGGACTCTACGAGCAGTACTTC.